Here is one T cell receptor (beta chain) with its context. Its specificity is not known. The data derive from a study of blood T cells in healthy people across ages. Study results and caveats: Relative to aged donors, long-lived donors carried more naive CD4+ cells and displayed higher diversity.

The second PCR ran roughly 7 to 11 cycles with a sample-barcoded 5' primer and J-beta primers. Each cDNA molecule received a tag from a template-switch adaptor that had 12 random nucleotides. Via MiXCR, TCRdb re-called the 5' RACE reads, giving one row per CDR3 protein. Among about 800,000 distinct CDR3 sequences listed, 58% were seen once. Healthy Caucasian individuals from Russia aged roughly 6 to 90 served as donors. CDR1 and CDR2 from the germline V gene are SQVTM and ANQGSEA. V was clipped by 4 bases and J by 4 bases, with 8 bases between them. The CDR3 covers 11 residues. The sequenced material came from blood. The chain joins TRBV29-1 to TRBJ2-7, with D possibly being TRBD2 (5 bases). This receptor was taken from a man aged 30-40 years in good health. CDR3 region: CSVAQRYEQYF. CDR3 in DNA: TGCAGCGTTGCCCAGCGGTACGAGCAGTACTTC.